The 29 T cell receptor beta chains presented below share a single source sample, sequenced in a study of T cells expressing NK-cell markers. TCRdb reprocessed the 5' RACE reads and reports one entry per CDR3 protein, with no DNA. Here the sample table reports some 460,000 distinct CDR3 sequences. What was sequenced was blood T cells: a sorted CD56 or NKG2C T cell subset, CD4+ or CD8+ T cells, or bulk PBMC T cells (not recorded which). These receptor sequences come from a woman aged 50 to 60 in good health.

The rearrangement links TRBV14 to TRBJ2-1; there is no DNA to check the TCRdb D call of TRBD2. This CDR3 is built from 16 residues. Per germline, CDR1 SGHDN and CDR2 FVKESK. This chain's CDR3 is CASSQEDSGRINEQFF.

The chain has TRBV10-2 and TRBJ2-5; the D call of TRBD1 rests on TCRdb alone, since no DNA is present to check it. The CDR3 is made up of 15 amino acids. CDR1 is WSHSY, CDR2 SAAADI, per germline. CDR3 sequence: CASSKLSGGQETQYF.

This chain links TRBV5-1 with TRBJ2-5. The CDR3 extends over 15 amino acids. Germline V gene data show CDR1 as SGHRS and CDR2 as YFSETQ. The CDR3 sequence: CASQKSETEIETQYF.

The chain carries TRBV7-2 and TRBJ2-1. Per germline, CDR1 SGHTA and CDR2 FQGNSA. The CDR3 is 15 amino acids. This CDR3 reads CASSYAMSSYNEQFF.

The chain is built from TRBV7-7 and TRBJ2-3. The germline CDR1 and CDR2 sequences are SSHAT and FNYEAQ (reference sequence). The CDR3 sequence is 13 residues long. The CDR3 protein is CASSLGQQDTQYF.

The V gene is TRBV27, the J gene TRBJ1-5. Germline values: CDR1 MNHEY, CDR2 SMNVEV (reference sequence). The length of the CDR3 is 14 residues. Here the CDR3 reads CASSRRNSNQPQHF.

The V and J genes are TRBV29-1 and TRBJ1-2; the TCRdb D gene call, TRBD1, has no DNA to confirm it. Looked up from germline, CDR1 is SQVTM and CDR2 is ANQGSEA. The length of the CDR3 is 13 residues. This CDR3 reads CSSTGEGGYGYTF.

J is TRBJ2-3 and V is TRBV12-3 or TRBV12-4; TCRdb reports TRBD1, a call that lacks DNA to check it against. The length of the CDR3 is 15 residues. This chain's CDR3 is CACTLTGASTDTQYF.

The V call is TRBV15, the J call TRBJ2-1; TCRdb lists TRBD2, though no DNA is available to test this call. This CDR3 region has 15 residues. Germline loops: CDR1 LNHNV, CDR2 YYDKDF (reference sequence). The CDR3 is CATSPGLAYYNEQFF.

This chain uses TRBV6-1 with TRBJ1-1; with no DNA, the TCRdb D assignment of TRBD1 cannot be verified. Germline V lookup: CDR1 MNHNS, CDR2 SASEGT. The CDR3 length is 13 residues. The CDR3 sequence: CASSASTGTEAFF.

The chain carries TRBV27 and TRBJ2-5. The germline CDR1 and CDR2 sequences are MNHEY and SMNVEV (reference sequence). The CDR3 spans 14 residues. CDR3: CASSKSYSKETQYF.

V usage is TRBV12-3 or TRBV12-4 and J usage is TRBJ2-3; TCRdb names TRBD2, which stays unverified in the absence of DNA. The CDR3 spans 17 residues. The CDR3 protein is CASSLIVGGSGTDTQYF.

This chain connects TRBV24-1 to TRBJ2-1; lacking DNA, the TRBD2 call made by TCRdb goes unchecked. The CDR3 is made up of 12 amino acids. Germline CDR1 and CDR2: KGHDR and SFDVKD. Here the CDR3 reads CATSDQLGVKFF.

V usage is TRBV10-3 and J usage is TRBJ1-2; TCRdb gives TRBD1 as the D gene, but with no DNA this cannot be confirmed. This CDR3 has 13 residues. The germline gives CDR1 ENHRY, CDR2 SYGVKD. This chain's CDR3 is CAIRRGTVYGYTF.

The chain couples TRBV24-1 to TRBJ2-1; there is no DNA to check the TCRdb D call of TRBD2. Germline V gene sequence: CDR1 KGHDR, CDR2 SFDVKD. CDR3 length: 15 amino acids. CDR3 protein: CATRSGRTVANEQFF.

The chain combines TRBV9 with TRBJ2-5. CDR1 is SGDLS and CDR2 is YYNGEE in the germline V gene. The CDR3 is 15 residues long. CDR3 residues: CASSVLELQGETQYF.

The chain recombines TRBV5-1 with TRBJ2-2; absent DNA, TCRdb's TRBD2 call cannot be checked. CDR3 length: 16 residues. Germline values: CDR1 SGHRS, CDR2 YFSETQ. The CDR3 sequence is CASSPPREGNTGELFF.

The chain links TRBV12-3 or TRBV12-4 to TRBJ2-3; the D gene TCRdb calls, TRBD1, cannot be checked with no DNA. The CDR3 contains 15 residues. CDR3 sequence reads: CASSRQGASTDTQYF.

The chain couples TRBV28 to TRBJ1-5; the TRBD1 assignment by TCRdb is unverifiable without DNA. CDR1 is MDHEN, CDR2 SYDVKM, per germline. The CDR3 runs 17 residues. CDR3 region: CASSSPTGLVGNQPQHF.

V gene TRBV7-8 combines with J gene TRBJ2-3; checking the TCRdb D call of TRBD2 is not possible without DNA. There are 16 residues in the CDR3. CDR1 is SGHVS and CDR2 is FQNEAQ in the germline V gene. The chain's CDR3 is CASSSWTSGRPDTQYF.

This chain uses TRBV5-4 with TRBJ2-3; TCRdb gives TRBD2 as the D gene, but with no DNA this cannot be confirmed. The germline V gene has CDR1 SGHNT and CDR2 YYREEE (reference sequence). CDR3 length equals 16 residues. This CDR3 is CASSSRTTSGSDTQYF.

The CDR3 reads CASSQDRGGQETQYF. The chain couples TRBV3-1 to TRBJ2-5; without DNA, the TCRdb call of TRBD1 cannot be checked. This CDR3 comprises 15 residues. Germline V lookup: CDR1 LGHDT, CDR2 YNNKEL (reference sequence).

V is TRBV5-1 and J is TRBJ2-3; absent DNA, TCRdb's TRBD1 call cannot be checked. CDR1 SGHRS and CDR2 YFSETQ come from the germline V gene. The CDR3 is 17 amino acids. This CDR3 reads CASSPGQGLTSTDTQYF.

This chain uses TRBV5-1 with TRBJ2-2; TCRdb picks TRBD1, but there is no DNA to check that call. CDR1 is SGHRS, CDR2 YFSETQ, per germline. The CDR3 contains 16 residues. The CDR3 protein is CASSPSAGTGTGELFF.

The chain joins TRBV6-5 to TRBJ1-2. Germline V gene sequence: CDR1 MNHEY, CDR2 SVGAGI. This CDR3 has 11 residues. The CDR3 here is CASRGNYGYTF.

The CDR3: CASREQGIGGYTF. The V gene is TRBV6-4, the J gene TRBJ1-2; TCRdb's D call of TRBD1 is untestable without DNA. The CDR3 has 13 amino acids. Germline V gene data show CDR1 as MRHNA and CDR2 as SNTAGT.

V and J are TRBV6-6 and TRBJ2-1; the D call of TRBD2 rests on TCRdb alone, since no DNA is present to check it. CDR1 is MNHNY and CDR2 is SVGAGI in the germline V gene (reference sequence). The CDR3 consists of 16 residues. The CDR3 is CASSAGRARSYNEQFF.

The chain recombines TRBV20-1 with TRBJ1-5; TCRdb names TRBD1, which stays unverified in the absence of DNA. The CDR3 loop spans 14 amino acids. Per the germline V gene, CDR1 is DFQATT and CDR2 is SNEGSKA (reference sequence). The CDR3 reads CSARKGARNQPQHF.

CDR3 region: CAISLDSSYGYTF. The rearrangement uses TRBV10-3 and TRBJ1-2; the D call of TRBD1 rests on TCRdb alone, since no DNA is present to check it. CDR3 length: 13 residues. Germline V gene sequence: CDR1 ENHRY, CDR2 SYGVKD.